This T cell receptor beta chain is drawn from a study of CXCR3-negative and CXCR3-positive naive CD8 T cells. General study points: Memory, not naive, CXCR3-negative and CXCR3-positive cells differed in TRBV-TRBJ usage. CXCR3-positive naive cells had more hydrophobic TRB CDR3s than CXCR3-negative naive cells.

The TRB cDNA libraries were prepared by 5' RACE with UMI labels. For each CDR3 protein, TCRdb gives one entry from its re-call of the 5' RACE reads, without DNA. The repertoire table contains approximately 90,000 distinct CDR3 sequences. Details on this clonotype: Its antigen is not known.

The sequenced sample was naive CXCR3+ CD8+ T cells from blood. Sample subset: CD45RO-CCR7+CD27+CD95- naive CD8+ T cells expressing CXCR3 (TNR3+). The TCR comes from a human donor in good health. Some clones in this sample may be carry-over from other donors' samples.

CDR3 protein: CASSLEGLNTEAFF. The J gene is TRBJ1-1, the V gene TRBV5-1. CDR1 SGHRS and CDR2 YFSETQ come from the germline V gene. This CDR3 comprises 14 residues.